This T cell receptor beta chain is from a study of blood T cell repertoires in COVID-19. On the study more broadly: Sample material is recorded as cDNA or gDNA derived from T cells, B-cell-depleted T cells, or PBMCs.

Original data processing: Amplifying reference gene primers gave estimates of nucleated cell counts. The repertoire was sequenced with immunoSEQ multiplex PCR; TCRdb's copy has only in-frame clones and lacks some. V, J and clone size are taken as reported in that table, and D and trimming were inferred from the DNA itself. The sample includes over 100,000 clones, 65% to 90% of them seen just once. The germline V gene encodes CDR1 MNHEY and CDR2 SVGAGI. The CDR3 totals 15 residues. With 6 bases removed from V and 3 bases from J, the gap between germline ends came to 18 bases. Sequenced: peripheral blood. This clonotype was sampled from a woman older than 75 with active or convalescent COVID-19. The rearrangement uses TRBV6-5 and TRBJ2-7, with a possible D match to TRBD1 (6 bases). The CDR3, as DNA: TGTGCCAGCAGACCCCAGGGGACGGCCTACTACGAGCAGTACTTC. It yields the protein CASRPQGTAYYEQYF.